This T cell receptor beta chain was sequenced in a study of T cells after yellow fever vaccination. Notes on the study in general: It was the secondary response that reached its peak faster, day 5 versus 15, but it was weaker. In post-booster samples, most primary-vaccination clones reappeared (approximately 96% CD4, 70% to 90% CD8). Abundant contaminating clonotypes from the bulk population could appear in FACS-sorted repertoires.

This clonotype showed up just a few times. The antigen remains unidentified. The CDR3 extends over 15 amino acids. From germline, CDR1 is MNHEY and CDR2 SVGAGI. V lost 0 bases to trimming and J lost 11 bases, with 17 bases between them. A 5'RACE template-switching step, the method used to make TCR cDNA, added a universal primer site and UMIs. TCRdb re-called the 5' RACE reads through MiXCR, storing one row per CDR3 protein. The repertoire includes nearly 350,000 distinct CDR3 sequences, less than 9.5% of them detected once, and approximately 18% sits in the top ten. This chain links TRBV6-5 with TRBJ1-5; D remains ambiguous. This TCR came from a man between 18 and 29 years old who received the YFV17D yellow fever vaccine. The source material was PBMCs, sampled approximately 47 days after the first yellow fever vaccination. The CDR3 is CASSYSMSTSSAQHF. The DNA of the CDR3 is TGTGCCAGCAGTTACTCGATGTCCACCTCGTCAGCCCAGCATTTT.